What follows describes a single T cell receptor (beta chain). Its target is not known. This specimen belongs to a study of OX40 agonist ivuxolimab in advanced cancers. General study results and limits: Circulating CD4+ and CD8+ T cells showed clonal expansion by week 6 at 0.1 to 3.0 mg/kg.

The CDR3 extends over 13 amino acids. V was shortened by 8 bases and J by 7 bases, with 18 bases between the two germline ends. Germline CDR1 and CDR2: ENHRY and SYGVKD. Assay: immunoSEQ multiplex PCR; the TCRdb copy retains only in-frame clones and omits some. The sample holds tens of thousands of clones, nearly 90% seen once. This material consisted of CD4+ or CD8+ T cells sorted from blood, taken in a trial of the OX40 agonist ivuxolimab. The rearrangement uses TRBV10-3 and TRBJ2-7, with D perhaps TRBD1 (5 bases). This TCR was sampled from an adult with an advanced solid tumor such as melanoma, head and neck, liver or kidney cancer. The CDR3 sequence is CAIGRTSAWEQYF. For the CDR3, the DNA is TGTGCCATCGGTCGGACATCGGCCTGGGAGCAGTACTTC.